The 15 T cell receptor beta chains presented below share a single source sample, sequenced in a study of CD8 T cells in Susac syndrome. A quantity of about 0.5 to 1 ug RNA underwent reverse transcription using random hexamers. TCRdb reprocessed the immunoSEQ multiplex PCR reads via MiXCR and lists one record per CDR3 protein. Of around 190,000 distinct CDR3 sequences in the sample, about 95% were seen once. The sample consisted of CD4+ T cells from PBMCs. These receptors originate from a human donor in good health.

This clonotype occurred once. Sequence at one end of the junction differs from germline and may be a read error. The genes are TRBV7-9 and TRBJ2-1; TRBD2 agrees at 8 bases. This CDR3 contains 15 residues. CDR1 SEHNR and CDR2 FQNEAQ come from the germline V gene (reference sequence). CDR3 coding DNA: TGTGCCAGCAGCCTAGCGGGCTGGGCCTACAATGAGCAGTTCTTC. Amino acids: CASSLAGWAYNEQFF.

Written as DNA, the CDR3 is TGTGCCAGCAGCATCCTCGGGGGCACCTCCTACGAGCAGTACTTC. It specifies CASSILGGTSYEQYF. The rearrangement links TRBV7-2 to TRBJ2-7; D possibly uses TRBD1 or TRBD2 (6 bases each). CDR3 size: 15 residues. Between the trimmed V and J ends, which lost 5 bases and 0 bases, there was a span of 14 bases. Germline values: CDR1 SGHTA, CDR2 FQGNSA.

As DNA, the CDR3 is TGCAGCGCGAGAGCGGGAGGAACGGATACGCAGTATTTT. This codes for CSARAGGTDTQYF. The rearrangement uses TRBV29-1 and TRBJ2-3, with 9 bases that match TRBD2. J lost 6 bases, V lost 7 bases, and 8 bases had no gene match. Germline loops: CDR1 SQVTM, CDR2 ANQGSEA. This CDR3 contains 13 residues.

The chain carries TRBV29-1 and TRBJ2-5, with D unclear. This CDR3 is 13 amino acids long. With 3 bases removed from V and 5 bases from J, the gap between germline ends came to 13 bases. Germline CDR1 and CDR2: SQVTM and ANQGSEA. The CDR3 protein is CSVDGRVGETQYF. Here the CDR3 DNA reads TGCAGCGTTGACGGAAGGGTAGGCGAGACCCAGTACTTC.

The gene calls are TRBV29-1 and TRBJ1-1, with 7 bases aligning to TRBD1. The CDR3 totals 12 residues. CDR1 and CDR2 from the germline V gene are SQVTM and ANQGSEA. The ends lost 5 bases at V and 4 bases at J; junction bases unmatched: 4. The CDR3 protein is CSVLQGSTEAFF. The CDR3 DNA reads TGCAGCGTTCTACAGGGGAGCACTGAAGCTTTCTTT.

CDR3 loop: CASSPRGLAGISNEQFF. The CDR3 bases are TGTGCCAGCAGCCCAAGGGGACTAGCGGGCATATCTAATGAGCAGTTCTTC. The V call is TRBV9, the J call TRBJ2-1, with 12 nucleotides matching TRBD2. CDR1 is SGDLS, CDR2 YYNGEE, per germline. The CDR3 length is 17 residues. Trimming cost V 4 bases and J 7 bases; bases outside gene matches: 12.

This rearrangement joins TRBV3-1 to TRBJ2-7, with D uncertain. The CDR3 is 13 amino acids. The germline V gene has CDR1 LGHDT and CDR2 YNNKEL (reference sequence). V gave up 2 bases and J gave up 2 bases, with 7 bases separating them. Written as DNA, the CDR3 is TGTGCCAGCAGCCAACTCAACACCTACGAGCAGTACTTC. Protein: CASSQLNTYEQYF.

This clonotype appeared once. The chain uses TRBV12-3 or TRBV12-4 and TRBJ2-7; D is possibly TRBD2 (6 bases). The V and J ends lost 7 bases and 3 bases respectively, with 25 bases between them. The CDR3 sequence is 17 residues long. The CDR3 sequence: CASTRRRETEGYYEQYF. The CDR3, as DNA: TGTGCCAGCACCAGGAGGAGGGAAACAGAGGGGTACTACGAGCAGTACTTC.

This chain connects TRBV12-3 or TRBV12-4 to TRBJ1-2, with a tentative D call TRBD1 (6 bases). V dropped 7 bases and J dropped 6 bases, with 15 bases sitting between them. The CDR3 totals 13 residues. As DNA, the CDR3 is TGTGCCAGCACTCGGGCGGGGGCTCATGGCTACACCTTC. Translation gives CASTRAGAHGYTF.

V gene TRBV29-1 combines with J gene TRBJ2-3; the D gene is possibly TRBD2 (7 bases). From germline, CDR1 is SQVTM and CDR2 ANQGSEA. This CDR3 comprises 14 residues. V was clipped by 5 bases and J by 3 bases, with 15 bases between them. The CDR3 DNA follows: TGCAGCGTTTTACGGGGGCGGGGGACAGATACGCAGTATTTT. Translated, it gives CSVLRGRGTDTQYF.

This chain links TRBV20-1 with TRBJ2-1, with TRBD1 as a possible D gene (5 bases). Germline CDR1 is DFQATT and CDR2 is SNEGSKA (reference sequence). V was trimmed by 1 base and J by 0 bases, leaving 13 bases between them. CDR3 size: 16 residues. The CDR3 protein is CSARVSGAYSYNEQFF. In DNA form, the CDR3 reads TGCAGTGCTAGAGTTTCTGGGGCCTACTCCTACAATGAGCAGTTCTTC.

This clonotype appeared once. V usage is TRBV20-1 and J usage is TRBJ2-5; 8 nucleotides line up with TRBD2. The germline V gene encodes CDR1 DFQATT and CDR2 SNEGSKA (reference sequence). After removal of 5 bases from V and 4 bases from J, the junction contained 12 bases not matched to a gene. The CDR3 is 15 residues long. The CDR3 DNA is TGCAGTGCTCCAGAGTCCAGCGGGAGTGGAGAGACCCAGTACTTC. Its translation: CSAPESSGSGETQYF.

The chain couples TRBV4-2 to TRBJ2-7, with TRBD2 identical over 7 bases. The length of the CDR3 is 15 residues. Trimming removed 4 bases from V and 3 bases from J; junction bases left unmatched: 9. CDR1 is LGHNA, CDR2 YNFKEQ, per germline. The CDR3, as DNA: TGTGCCAGCAGCCCCACCCAGACTAGCAGCTACGAGCAGTACTTC. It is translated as CASSPTQTSSYEQYF.

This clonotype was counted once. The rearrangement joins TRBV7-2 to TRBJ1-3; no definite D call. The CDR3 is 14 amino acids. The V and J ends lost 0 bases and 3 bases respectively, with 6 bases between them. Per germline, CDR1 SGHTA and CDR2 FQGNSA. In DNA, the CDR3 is TGTGCCAGCAGCTTAGCGGGTGTTGGAAACACCATATATTTT. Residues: CASSLAGVGNTIYF.

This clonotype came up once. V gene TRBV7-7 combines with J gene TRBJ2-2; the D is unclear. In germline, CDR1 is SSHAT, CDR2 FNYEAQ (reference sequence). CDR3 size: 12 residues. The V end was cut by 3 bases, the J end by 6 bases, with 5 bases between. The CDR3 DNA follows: TGTGCCAGCAGCTTGGGGTCCGGGGAGCTGTTTTTT. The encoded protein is CASSLGSGELFF. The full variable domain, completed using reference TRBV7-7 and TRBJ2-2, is GAGVSQSPRYKVTKRGQDVTLRCDPISSHATLYWYQQALGQGPEFLTYFNYEAQPDKSGLPSDRFSAERPEGSISTLTIQRTEQRDSAMYRCASSLGSGELFFGEGSRLTVL.